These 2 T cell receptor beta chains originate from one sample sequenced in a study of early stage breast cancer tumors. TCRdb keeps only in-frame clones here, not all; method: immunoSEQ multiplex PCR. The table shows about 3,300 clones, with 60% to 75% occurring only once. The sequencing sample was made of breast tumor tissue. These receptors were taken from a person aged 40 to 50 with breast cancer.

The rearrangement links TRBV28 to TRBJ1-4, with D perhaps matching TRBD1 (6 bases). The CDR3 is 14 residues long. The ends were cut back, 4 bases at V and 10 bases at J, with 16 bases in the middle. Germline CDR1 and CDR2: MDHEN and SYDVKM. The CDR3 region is CASSSGTGGGKLFF. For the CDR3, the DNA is TGTGCCAGCAGTTCCGGGACCGGAGGGGGAAAACTGTTTTTT.

The CDR3 nucleotides are TGTGCCAGCAGCCCGACAGGTGGTCTCTACGGCTACACCTTC. Translated, it gives CASSPTGGLYGYTF. The rearrangement links TRBV14 to TRBJ1-2; D perhaps matches TRBD1 (6 bases). The CDR3 length is 14 residues. V was shortened by 4 bases and J by 8 bases, with 17 bases between the two germline ends. Germline V CDR1 and CDR2: SGHDN, FVKESK. Variable domain in full (rest from reference TRBV14 and TRBJ1-2): EAGVTQFPSHSVIEKGQTVTLRCDPISGHDNLYWYRRVMGKEIKFLLHFVKESKQDESGMPNNRFLAERTGGTYSTLKVQPAELEDSGVYFCASSPTGGLYGYTFGSGTRLTVV.